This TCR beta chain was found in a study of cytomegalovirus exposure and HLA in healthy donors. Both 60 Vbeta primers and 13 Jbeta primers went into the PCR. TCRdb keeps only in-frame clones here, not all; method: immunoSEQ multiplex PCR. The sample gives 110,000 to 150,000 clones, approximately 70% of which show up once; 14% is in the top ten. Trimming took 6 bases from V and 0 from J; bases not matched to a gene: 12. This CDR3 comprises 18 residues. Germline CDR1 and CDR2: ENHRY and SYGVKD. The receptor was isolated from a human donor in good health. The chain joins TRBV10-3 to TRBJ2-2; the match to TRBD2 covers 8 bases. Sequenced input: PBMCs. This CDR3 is CAISPGTRRNTNTGELFF. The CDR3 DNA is TGTGCCATCAGCCCTGGGACTAGGCGAAATACGAACACCGGGGAGCTGTTTTTT.